This TCR beta chain emerged from a study of cytomegalovirus exposure and HLA in healthy donors. Vbeta (60) and Jbeta (13) primers were used in the PCR. Only in-frame clones appear in the TCRdb table, and some are missing; sequencing was by immunoSEQ multiplex PCR. The profile covers 100,000 to 150,000 clones, with 75% to 85% appearing a single time and around 4% taken by the ten largest. On this clone: Its antigen is unidentified.

The germline V gene encodes CDR1 SGHTA and CDR2 FQGNSA. With 6 bases removed from V and 8 bases from J, the gap between germline ends came to 13 bases. The CDR3 totals 12 residues. The study's findings and limits: A further, later analysis showed that HLA-associated TCR beta chains (compared with equally common others) were more clonally expanded. TCR beta chain V- and J-gene trimming was linked, in a later analysis, to a missense variant in DCLRE1C. A list of 164 TCR beta chains associated with cytomegalovirus was given.

Material for sequencing was PBMCs. The V gene is TRBV7-2, the J gene TRBJ1-2, with a weak D call TRBD1 (5 bases). The origin of this receptor is a man aged 40-49 years in good health and CMV-seronegative. The CDR3 DNA sequence: TGTGCCAGCAGTCTCCTGCGGGGGGGCTACACCTTC. This codes for CASSLLRGGYTF.